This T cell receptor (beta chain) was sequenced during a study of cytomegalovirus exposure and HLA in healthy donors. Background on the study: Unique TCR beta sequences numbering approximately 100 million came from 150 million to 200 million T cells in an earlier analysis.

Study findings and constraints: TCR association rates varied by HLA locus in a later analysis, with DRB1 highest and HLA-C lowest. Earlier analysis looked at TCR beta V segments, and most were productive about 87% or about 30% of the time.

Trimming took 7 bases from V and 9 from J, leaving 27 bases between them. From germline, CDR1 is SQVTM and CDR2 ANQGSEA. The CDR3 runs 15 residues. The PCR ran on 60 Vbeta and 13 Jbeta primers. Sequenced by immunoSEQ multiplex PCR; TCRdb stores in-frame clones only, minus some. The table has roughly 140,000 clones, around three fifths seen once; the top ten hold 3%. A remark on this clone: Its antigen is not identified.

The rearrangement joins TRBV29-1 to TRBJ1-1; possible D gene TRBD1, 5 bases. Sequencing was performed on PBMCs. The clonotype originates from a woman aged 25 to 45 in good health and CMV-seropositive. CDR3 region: CSGHRRGEVAPQAFF. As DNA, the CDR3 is TGCAGCGGCCATAGGAGGGGCGAGGTGGCCCCCCAAGCTTTCTTT.